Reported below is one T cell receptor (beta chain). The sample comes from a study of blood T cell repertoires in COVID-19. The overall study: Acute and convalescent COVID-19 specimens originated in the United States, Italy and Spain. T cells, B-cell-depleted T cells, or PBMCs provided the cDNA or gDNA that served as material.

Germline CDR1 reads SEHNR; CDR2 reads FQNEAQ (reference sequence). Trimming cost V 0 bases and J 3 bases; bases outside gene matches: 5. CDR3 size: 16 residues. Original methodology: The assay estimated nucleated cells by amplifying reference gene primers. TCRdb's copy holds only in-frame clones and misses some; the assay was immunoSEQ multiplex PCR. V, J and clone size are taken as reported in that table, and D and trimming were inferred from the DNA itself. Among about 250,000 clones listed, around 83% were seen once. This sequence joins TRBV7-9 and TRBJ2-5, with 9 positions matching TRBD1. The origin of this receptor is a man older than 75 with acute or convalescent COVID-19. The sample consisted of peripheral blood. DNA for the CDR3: TGTGCCAGCAGCTTAGCCTACGGACAGGGGAAAGAGACCCAGTACTTC. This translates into CASSLAYGQGKETQYF.